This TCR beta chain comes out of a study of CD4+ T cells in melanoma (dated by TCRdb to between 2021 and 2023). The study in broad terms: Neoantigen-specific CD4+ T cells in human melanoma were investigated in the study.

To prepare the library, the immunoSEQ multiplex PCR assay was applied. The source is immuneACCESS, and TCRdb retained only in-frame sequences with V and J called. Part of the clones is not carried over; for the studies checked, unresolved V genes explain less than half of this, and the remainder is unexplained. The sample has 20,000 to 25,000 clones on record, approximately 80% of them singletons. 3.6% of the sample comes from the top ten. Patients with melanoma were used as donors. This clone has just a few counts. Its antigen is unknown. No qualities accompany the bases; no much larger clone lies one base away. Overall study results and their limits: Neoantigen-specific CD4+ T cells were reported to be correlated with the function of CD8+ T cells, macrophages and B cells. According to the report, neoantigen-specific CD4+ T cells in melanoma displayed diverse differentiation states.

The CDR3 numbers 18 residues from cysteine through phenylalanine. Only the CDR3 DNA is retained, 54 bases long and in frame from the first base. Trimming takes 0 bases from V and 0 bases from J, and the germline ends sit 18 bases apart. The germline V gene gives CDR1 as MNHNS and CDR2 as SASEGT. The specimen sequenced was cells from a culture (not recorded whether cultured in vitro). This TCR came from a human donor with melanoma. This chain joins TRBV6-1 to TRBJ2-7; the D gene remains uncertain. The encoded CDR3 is CASSEAPRLFRGSYEQYF. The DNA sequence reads TGTGCCAGCAGTGAAGCTCCCCGGCTCTTCCGTGGCTCCTACGAGCAGTACTTC.